The source of this TCR beta chain is a study of T cells after yellow fever vaccination (dated by TCRdb to 2018 to 2020). About the study as a whole: The SMART-Seq v4 Ultra Low Input RNA kit was used to prepare libraries from fractions with low cell numbers. The cohort comprised two healthy male donors, one aged 18 to 29 and one aged 30 to 40 years. Bulk TCR alpha and beta repertoires were sequenced longitudinally to track T-cell clones before and after primary and booster YFV17D yellow fever vaccination. Blood samples were taken at several timepoints before and after primary and secondary immunization, and bulk PBMC replicates and cell subsets were isolated. On the study overall, not on this receptor specifically: Most clones expanded after primary vaccination were re-detected after the booster (around 96% of CD4 and more than 70% of CD8), suggesting broad memory maintenance. The study included only a couple of donors, which limits how far the findings can be generalized. Compared with the primary T-cell response, the secondary T-cell response was faster but weaker, reaching its peak on day 5 rather than on day 15. A small fraction of clonotypes appeared in both the CD4 and CD8 compartments, likely as a result of convergent recombination. FACS-sorted repertoires could contain abundant contaminating clonotypes from the bulk population, so computational filtering was required.

The treatment or condition label, read with the paper, signifies: live attenuated yellow fever vaccine strain. A standard Ficoll-Paque protocol was used to isolate PBMCs from peripheral blood. CD4 and CD8 T-cell fractions were isolated with Dynabeads CD4 and CD8 positive selection kits. TriZol was used to extract RNA from bulk PBMCs, CD4 and CD8 fractions, and dextramer-positive and dextramer-negative fractions. The CDR3 contains 13 residues, cysteine and phenylalanine counted. The kept DNA is CDR3 alone, 39 bases in frame from the first base. V gives up 6 bases and J gives up 5 bases, and the segment between their germline ends measures 13 bases. Sequences SEHNR (CDR1) and FQNEAQ (CDR2) are obtained from the germline V gene (reference sequence). Data came from an Illumina NovaSeq 6000. Synthesis of TCR cDNA relied on 5'RACE template switching, a step that introduced a universal primer site along with unique molecular identifiers. Priming for cDNA synthesis came from both the TCR alpha and TCR beta constant segments. Library amplification used two PCR steps, and the second PCR step added sample barcodes and sequencing adapters. Sequencing of libraries was performed on Illumina HiSeq 2500 (2x100 bp) or NovaSeq (2x150 bp). In the original analysis: MIGEC was used to demultiplex reads and collapse the reads into UMI consensus sequences, and MiXCR was used for V(D)J alignment. Using edgeR on replicate PBMC samples, clonotypes were called vaccine-responding if FDR was below 0.01 and the log2 fold change was above 5 up to day 15. Each bulk clonotype received a CD4 or CD8 identity based on whether the sequenced CD4 or CD8 repertoire contained that clonotype at higher abundance. TCRdb reran the public reads through fastp at Q25 and MiXCR, keeping productive beta chains. Every entry covers one CDR3 protein and lists the most common genes and DNA from its rows. These V and J calls derive from TCRdb rather than the authors' analysis. This sample is represented by some 320,000 distinct CDR3 sequences; 8.5% to 10% of them were singletons. The ten top clones hold about 3% of the sample.

Details on this clonotype: Its specific antigen is unknown. It has no much larger one-base neighbor in the sample; base qualities were not kept.

The specimen was CD4+ T cells sorted from PBMCs, collected 5 days after the yellow fever booster vaccination. The rearrangement joined TRBV7-9 to TRBJ1-1; possibly the D gene is TRBD1, per 6 matching bases. This receptor was obtained from a young man who received the YFV17D yellow fever vaccine. The sequenced DNA is TGTGCCAGCAGTCTGGACAGCCAGACTGAAGCTTTCTTT. This yields the protein CASSLDSQTEAFF.